This paragraph covers one T cell receptor (beta chain) sequence. The sample comes from a study of blood T cell repertoires in COVID-19. Overall study: COVID-19 samples collected from the United States, Italy and Spain covered acute and convalescent phases.

In the authors' methods: How many nucleated cells were present was estimated from reference gene primer amplification. Measured with immunoSEQ multiplex PCR; TCRdb has only the in-frame clones, and not every one. D and trimming come from the DNA, and the V and J calls and clone size come from that table. The data contain 250,000 to 350,000 clones, around four fifths of them singletons. CDR1 is MNHNS, CDR2 SASEGT, per germline. CDR3 length: 16 residues. Unmatched junction bases numbered 8, after V lost 2 bases and J lost 9 bases. This sequence was found in a woman in her forties or fifties with active or convalescent COVID-19. The chain couples TRBV6-1 to TRBJ2-1; 12 bases match TRBD2. Sample: peripheral blood. CDR3 sequence: CASSESLAGGFAEQFF. The CDR3 DNA reads as TGTGCCAGCAGTGAATCCCTAGCGGGAGGGTTTGCTGAGCAGTTCTTC.